This T cell receptor beta chain was sequenced during a study of T cells in narcolepsy. This CDR3 has 13 residues. CDR1 is MNHNY, CDR2 SVGAGI, per germline (reference sequence). Trimming took 7 bases from V and 1 from J, leaving 10 bases between them. Profiling relied on immunoSEQ multiplex PCR, and the TCRdb table lists in-frame clones only, not all of them. The data show 25,000 to 35,000 clones, around four fifths seen once. The J gene is TRBJ1-2, the V gene TRBV6-6; D remains ambiguous. The sample was CD45RA- memory CD4+ T cells from PBMCs. The receptor's source is a human donor with narcolepsy. The CDR3 reads CASNAESNYGYTF. The DNA for the CDR3 is TGTGCCAGCAATGCGGAAAGTAACTATGGCTACACCTTC.